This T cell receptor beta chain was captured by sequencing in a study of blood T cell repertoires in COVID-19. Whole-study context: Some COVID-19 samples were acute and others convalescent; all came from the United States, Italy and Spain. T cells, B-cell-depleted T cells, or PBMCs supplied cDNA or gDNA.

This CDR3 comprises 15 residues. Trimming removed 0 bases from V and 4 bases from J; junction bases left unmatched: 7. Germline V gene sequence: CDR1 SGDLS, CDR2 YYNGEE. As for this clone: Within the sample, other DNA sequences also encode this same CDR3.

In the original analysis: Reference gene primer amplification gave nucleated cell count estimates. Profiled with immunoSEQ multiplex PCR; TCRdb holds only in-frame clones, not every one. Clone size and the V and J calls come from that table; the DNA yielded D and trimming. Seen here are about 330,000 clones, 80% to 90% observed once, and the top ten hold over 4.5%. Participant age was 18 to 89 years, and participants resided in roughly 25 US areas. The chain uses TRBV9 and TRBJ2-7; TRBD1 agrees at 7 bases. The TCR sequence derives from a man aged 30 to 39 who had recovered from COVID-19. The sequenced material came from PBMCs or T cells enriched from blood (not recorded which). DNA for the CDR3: TGTGCCAGCAGCGTAGGGGCAGGGGGTTCGTACGAGCAGTACTTC. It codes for CASSVGAGGSYEQYF.